Below, 5 T cell receptor beta chains from the same sample are listed, as sequenced in a study of cytomegalovirus exposure and HLA in healthy donors. This PCR relied on a set of 60 Vbeta primers and 13 Jbeta primers. Repertoires were generated with immunoSEQ multiplex PCR, while TCRdb's copy carries only in-frame clones and drops some. This table holds 150,000 to 200,000 clones, around 84% found once. Material for sequencing was PBMCs. The receptors were gathered from a man younger than 35 in good health and CMV-seronegative.

In regard to this clone: Additional DNA sequences in this sample encode the identical CDR3. The V call is TRBV28, the J call TRBJ1-2, with a weak D call TRBD1 (5 bases). The CDR3 totals 13 residues. V was cut by 6 bases and J by 2 bases, with 10 bases left in between. The germline V gene has CDR1 MDHEN and CDR2 SYDVKM. The CDR3 nucleotides read TGTGCCAGCAGGAAGACAGTCAACTATGGCTACACCTTC. It translates to CASRKTVNYGYTF.

The genes are TRBV6-4 and TRBJ2-3; D call uncertain. Germline V gene data show CDR1 as MRHNA and CDR2 as SNTAGT. The length of the CDR3 is 14 residues. The germline V and J ends were trimmed by 9 bases and 2 bases, with 15 bases remaining between them. Here the CDR3 reads CASRMTPYTDTQYF. The CDR3, as DNA: TGTGCCAGTAGGATGACACCTTACACAGATACGCAGTATTTT.

This chain connects TRBV27 to TRBJ1-5; D is unresolved. This CDR3 is built from 14 residues. Germline assignment: CDR1 MNHEY and CDR2 SMNVEV (reference sequence). V was trimmed by 3 bases and J by 3 bases, leaving 9 bases between them. CDR3 bases: TGTGCCAGCAGTTTGTCAGGAACCAATCAGCCCCAGCATTTT. Residues: CASSLSGTNQPQHF.

The J gene is TRBJ1-5, the V gene TRBV28, with D possibly being TRBD1 (6 bases). Germline V lookup: CDR1 MDHEN, CDR2 SYDVKM. Between the trimmed V and J ends, which lost 5 bases and 0 bases, there was a span of 17 bases. The CDR3 is 17 amino acids. The CDR3 bases are TGTGCCAGCAGTCCCCCAAACAGGGAAGATAGCAATCAGCCCCAGCATTTT. As protein: CASSPPNREDSNQPQHF. Variable domain in full (rest from reference TRBV28 and TRBJ1-5): DVKVTQSSRYLVKRTGEKVFLECVQDMDHENMFWYRQDPGLGLRLIYFSYDVKMKEKGDIPEGYSVSREKKERFSLILESASTNQTSMYLCASSPPNREDSNQPQHFGDGTRLSIL.

This clone was counted a few times. Here the CDR3 reads CASSQGGLQGAGNTIYF. CDR3 in DNA: TGCGCCAGCAGCCAAGGGGGCCTACAGGGGGCAGGAAACACCATATATTTT. The V and J genes are TRBV4-1 and TRBJ1-3, with 9 bases matching TRBD1. CDR1 is MGHRA and CDR2 is YSYEKL in the germline V gene. This CDR3 contains 17 residues. Trimming took 1 base from V and 4 from J; bases not matched to a gene: 8.